The 9 T cell receptor beta chains presented below share a single source sample, sequenced in a study of cytomegalovirus exposure and HLA in healthy donors. The protocol was immunoSEQ multiplex PCR, while the TCRdb copy is restricted to in-frame clones and leaves out a portion. The table shows over 100,000 clones, with 89% occurring only once. Sequenced input: PBMCs. The receptors derive from a woman aged 18 to 35 in good health and CMV-seronegative.

The rearrangement uses TRBV9 and TRBJ1-2; 8 bases align to TRBD1. CDR1 SGDLS and CDR2 YYNGEE come from the germline V gene. The CDR3 loop spans 14 amino acids. The ends lost 3 bases at V and 3 bases at J; junction bases unmatched: 4. The CDR3 is CASSARQGYYGYTF. CDR3 bases: TGTGCCAGCAGCGCCCGACAGGGGTACTATGGCTACACCTTC. The whole variable domain, filled in from reference TRBV9 and TRBJ1-2, reads DSGVTQTPKHLITATGQRVTLRCSPRSGDLSVYWYQQSLDQGLQFLIQYYNGEERAKGNILERFSAQQFPDLHSELNLSSLELGDSALYFCASSARQGYYGYTFGSGTRLTVV.

The chain links TRBV7-8 to TRBJ2-2; 7 nucleotides agree with TRBD2. The CDR3 extends over 15 amino acids. Germline V gene sequence: CDR1 SGHVS, CDR2 FQNEAQ. V lost 5 bases to trimming and J lost 4 bases; unmatched junction nucleotides: 7. CDR3 region: CASSPGLAGTGELFF. For the CDR3, the DNA is TGTGCCAGCAGCCCCGGGTTAGCGGGCACCGGGGAGCTGTTTTTT.

The chain has TRBV19 and TRBJ2-1; TRBD1 matches 8 bases. The germline V gene has CDR1 LNHDA and CDR2 SQIVND (reference sequence). The CDR3 is 15 amino acids. The ends lost 3 bases at V and 9 bases at J; junction bases unmatched: 10. CDR3 residues: CASSIMGQGAGEQFF. CDR3 bases: TGTGCCAGTAGTATCATGGGGCAGGGGGCAGGTGAGCAGTTCTTC.

This clone has more than one count but fewer than ten. The chain has TRBV2 and TRBJ1-6, with D possibly being TRBD1 (5 bases). Germline V CDR1 and CDR2: SNHLY, FYNNEI. The CDR3 length is 15 residues. V lost 2 bases and J 7 bases, leaving 12 bases between the germline ends. Written as DNA, the CDR3 is TGTGCCAGCAGTGAATGGCAGGGCCGCAATTCACCCCTCCACTTT. Amino acids: CASSEWQGRNSPLHF.

This chain connects TRBV7-9 to TRBJ1-1, with D maybe TRBD1 (6 bases). There are 13 residues in the CDR3. Germline lookup yields CDR1 SEHNR and CDR2 FQNEAQ (reference sequence). V was pared by 5 bases and J by 6 bases, with 13 bases between. CDR3 sequence reads: CASSIRGTAEAFF. DNA of the CDR3: TGTGCCAGCAGCATCAGGGGAACGGCTGAAGCTTTCTTT.

This clone was seen just once. This chain uses TRBV20-1 with TRBJ2-7; no definite D call. Germline V lookup: CDR1 DFQATT, CDR2 SNEGSKA (reference sequence). The CDR3 runs 11 residues. The germline V and J ends were trimmed by 6 bases and 1 base, with 7 bases remaining between them. CDR3 coding DNA: TGCAGTGCCGACACTTCCTACGAGCAGTACTTC. Translated, it gives CSADTSYEQYF.

The chain joins TRBV10-1 to TRBJ2-1, with 9 bases aligning to TRBD2. V was clipped by 2 bases and J by 10 bases; unmatched bases: 6. This CDR3 comprises 14 residues. CDR1 WNHNN and CDR2 SYGVQD come from the germline V gene (reference sequence). CDR3 amino acids: CASSETNSGGEQFF. DNA for the CDR3: TGCGCCAGCAGTGAGACCAATAGCGGGGGCGAGCAGTTCTTC.

V is TRBV5-1 and J is TRBJ2-1; perhaps TRBD1 as D (5 bases). The CDR3 totals 13 residues. Germline V gene data show CDR1 as SGHRS and CDR2 as YFSETQ. Trimming removed 1 base at V and 9 bases at J, with 11 bases between. CDR3 nucleotide sequence: TGCGCCAGCAGCTTGATTGGGGCGATTGAGCAGTTCTTC. Amino acids: CASSLIGAIEQFF.

V and J are TRBV7-8 and TRBJ1-1, with D hard to call. V lost 1 base and J lost 4, with 16 bases in between. The CDR3 spans 16 residues. Germline CDR1 is SGHVS and CDR2 is FQNEAQ. The CDR3 nucleotides read TGTGCCAGCAGCTTAGACACGCTCGAGGCGAGCACTGAAGCTTTCTTT. Protein: CASSLDTLEASTEAFF.